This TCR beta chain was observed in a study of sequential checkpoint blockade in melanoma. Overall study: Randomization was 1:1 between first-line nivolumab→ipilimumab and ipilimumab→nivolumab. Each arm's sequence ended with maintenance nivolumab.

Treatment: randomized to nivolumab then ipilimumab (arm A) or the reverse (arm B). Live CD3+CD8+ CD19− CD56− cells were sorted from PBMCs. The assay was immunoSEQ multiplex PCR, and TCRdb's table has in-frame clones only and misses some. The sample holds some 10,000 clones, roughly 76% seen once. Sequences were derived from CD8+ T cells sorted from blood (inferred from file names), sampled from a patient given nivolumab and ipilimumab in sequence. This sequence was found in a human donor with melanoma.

This CDR3 is CASRTGTGKGNEQFF. The CDR3 DNA follows: TGTGCCAGCAGGACCGGGACAGGGAAAGGCAATGAGCAGTTCTTC. This chain connects TRBV2 to TRBJ2-1, with 9 bases matching TRBD1. The CDR3 sequence is 15 residues long. Losses at the gene ends were 6 bases for V and 6 bases for J; bases not matched to a gene: 9. Germline values: CDR1 SNHLY, CDR2 FYNNEI.